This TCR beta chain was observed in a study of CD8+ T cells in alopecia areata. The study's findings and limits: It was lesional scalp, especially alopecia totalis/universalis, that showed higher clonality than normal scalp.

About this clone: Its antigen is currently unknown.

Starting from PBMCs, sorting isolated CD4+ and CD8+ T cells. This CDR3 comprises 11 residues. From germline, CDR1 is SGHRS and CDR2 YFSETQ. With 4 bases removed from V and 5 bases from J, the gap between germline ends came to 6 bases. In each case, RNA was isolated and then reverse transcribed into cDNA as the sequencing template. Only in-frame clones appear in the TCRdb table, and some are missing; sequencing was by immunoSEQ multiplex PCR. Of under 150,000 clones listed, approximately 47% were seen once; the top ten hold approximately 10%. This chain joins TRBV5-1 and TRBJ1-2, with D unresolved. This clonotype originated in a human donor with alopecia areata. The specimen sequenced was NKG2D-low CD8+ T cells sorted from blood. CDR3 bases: TGCGCCAGCAGCCCTGGTTATGGCTACACCTTC. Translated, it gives CASSPGYGYTF. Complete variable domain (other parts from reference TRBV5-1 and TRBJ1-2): KAGVTQTPRYLIKTRGQQVTLSCSPISGHRSVSWYQQTPGQGLQFLFEYFSETQRNKGNFPGRFSGRQFSNSRSEMNVSTLELGDSALYLCASSPGYGYTFGSGTRLTVV.